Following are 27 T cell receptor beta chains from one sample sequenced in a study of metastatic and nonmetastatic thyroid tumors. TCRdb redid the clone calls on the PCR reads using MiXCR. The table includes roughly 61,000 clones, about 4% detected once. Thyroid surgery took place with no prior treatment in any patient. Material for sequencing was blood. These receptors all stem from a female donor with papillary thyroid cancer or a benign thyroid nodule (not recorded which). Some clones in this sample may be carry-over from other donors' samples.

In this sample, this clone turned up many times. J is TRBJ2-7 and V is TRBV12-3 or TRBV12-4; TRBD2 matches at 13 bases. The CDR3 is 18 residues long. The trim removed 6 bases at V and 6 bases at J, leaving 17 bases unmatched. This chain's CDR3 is CASSGLAGAGPNFREQYF. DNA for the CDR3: TGTGCCAGCAGCGGACTAGCGGGAGCGGGCCCCAACTTCCGCGAGCAGTACTTC.

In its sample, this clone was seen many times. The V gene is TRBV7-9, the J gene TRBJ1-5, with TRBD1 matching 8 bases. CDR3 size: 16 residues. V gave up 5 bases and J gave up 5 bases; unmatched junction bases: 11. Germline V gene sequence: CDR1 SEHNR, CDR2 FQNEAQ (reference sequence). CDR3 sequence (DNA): TGTGCCAGCAGCCTTACTGGGGGGACAGGTTATCAGCCCCAGCATTTT. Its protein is CASSLTGGTGYQPQHF.

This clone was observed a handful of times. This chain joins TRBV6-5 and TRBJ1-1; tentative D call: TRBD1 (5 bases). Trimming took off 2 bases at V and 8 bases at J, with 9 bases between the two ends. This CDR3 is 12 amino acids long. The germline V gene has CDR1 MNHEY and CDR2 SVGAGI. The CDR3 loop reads CASSYRGEEAFF. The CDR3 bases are TGTGCCAGCAGTTACCGGGGCGAGGAAGCTTTCTTT.

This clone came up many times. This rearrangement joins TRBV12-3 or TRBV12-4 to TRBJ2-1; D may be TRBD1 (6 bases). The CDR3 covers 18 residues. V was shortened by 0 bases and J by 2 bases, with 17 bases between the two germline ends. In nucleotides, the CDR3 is TGTGCCAGCAGTTTAGCCGGAATGGGGGCAGGCCCCTACAATGAGCAGTTCTTC. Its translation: CASSLAGMGAGPYNEQFF.

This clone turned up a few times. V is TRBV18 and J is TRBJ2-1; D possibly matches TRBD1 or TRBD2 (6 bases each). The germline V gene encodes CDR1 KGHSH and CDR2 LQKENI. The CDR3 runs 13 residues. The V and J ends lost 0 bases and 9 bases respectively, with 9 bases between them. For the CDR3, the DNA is TGTGCCAGCTCACCACCGGGGGGCGGTGAGCAGTTCTTC. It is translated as CASSPPGGGEQFF.

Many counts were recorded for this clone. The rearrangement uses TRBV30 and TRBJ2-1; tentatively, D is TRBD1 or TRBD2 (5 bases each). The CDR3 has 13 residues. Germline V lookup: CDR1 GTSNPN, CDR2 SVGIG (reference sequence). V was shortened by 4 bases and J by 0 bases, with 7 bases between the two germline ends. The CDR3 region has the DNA TGTGCCTGGAAGGGGAGCTCCTACAATGAGCAGTTCTTC. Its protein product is CAWKGSSYNEQFF.

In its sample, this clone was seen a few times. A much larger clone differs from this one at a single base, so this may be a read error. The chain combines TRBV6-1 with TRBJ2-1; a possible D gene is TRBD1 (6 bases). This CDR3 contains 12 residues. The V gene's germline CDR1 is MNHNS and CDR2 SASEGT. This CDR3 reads CTSSRDKNEQFF. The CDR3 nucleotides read TGTACCAGCAGTCGGGACAAAAATGAGCAGTTCTTC.

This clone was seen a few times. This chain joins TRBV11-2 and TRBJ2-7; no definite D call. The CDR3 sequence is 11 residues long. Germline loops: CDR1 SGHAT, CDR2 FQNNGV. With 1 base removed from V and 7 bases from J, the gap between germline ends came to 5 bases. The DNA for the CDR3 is TGTGCCAGCAGCTTAGGCCGAGAGCAGTACTTC. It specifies CASSLGREQYF.

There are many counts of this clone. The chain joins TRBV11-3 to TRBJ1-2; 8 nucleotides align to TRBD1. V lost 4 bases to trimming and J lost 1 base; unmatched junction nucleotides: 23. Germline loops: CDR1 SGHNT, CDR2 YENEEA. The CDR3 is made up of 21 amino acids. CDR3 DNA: TGTGCCAGCAGCTCCCCTTTCCCCGTGACAGGGGCAAAGCAAATTAACTATGGCTACACCTTC. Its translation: CASSSPFPVTGAKQINYGYTF.

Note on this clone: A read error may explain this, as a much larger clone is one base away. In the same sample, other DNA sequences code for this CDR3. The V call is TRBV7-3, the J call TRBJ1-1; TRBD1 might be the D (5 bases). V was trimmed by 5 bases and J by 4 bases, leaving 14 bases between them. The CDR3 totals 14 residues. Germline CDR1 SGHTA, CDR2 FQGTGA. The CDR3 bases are TGTGCCAGCAGCCTAAACCCGGGGGGCACTGAAGCTTTCTTT. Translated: CASSLNPGGTEAFF.

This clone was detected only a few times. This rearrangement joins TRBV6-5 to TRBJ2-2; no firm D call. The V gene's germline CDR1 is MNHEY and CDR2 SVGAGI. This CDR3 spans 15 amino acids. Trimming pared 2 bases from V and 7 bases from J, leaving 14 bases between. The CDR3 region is CASSYGSNMGGELFF. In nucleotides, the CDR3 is TGTGCCAGCAGTTACGGGTCGAATATGGGCGGGGAGCTGTTTTTT.

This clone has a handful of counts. The CDR3 loop reads CASSIGGDRESGTEAFF. CDR3 DNA sequence: TGTGCCAGCAGCATCGGGGGGGACAGGGAATCGGGCACTGAAGCTTTCTTT. The V and J genes are TRBV7-8 and TRBJ1-1, with 9 nucleotides matching TRBD1. V shed 5 bases and J 4 bases; nucleotides not matched to a gene: 14. Germline values: CDR1 SGHVS, CDR2 FQNEAQ. The CDR3 runs 17 residues.

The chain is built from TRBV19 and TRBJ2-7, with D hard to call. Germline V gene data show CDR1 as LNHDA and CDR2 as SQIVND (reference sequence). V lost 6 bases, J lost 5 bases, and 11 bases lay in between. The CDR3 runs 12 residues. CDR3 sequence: CASRGTPNEQYF. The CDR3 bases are TGTGCCAGTAGGGGAACCCCCAACGAGCAGTACTTC.

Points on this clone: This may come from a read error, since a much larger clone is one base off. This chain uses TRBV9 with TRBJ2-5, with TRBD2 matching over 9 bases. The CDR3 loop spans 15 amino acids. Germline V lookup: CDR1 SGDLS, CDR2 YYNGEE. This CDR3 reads CVSSVSASGKETQYF. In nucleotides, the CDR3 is TGTGTCAGCAGCGTTAGTGCTAGCGGGAAAGAGACCCAGTACTTC.

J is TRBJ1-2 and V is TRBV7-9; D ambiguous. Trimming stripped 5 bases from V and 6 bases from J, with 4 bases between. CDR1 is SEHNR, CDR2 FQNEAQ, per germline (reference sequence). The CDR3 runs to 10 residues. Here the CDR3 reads CASSQNGYTF. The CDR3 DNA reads TGTGCCAGCAGCCAAAATGGCTACACCTTC.

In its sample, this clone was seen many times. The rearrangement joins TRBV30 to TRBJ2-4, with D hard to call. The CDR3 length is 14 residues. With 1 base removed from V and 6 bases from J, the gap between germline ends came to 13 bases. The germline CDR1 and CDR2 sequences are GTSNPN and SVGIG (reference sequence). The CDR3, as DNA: TGTGCCTGGAGTGCTGCCGGGCCGGGAAACATTCAGTACTTC. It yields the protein CAWSAAGPGNIQYF.

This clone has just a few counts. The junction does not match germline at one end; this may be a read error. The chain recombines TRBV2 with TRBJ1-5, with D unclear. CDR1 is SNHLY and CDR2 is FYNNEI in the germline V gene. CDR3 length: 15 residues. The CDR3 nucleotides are TGTGCCAGCAGTTCGTGGGGATACGACAATAAGCCCCAGCATTTT. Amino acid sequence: CASSSWGYDNKPQHF.

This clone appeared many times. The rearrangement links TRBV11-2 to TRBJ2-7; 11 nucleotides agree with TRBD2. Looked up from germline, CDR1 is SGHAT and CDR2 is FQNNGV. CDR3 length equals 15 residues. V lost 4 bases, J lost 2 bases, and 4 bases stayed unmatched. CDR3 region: CASSSSLAGAYEQYF. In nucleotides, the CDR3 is TGTGCCAGCAGCTCTTCACTAGCGGGGGCCTACGAGCAGTACTTC.

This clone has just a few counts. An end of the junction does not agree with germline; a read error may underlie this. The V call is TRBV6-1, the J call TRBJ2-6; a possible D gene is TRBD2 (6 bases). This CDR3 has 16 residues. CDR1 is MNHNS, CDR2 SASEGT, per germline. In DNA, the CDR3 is TGTGCCAGCATGGAGGGGTGGTTATACGGGTCCAACGTCCCGACTTTC. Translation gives CASMEGWLYGSNVPTF.

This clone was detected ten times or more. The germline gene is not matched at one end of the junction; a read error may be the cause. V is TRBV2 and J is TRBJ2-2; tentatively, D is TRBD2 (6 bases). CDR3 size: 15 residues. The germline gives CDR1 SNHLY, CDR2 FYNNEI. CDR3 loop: CASSEGSGVPREPFF. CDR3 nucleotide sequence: TGTGCCAGCAGTGAGGGTTCGGGAGTCCCCCGGGAGCCGTTTTTT.

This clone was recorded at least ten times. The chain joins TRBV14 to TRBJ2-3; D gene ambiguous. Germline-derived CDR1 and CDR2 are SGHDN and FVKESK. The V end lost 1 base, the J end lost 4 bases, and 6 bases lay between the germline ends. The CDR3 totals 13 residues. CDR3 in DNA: TGTGCCAGCAGCCAAGGGCTCCCAGATACGCAGTATTTT. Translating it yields CASSQGLPDTQYF.

In nucleotides, the CDR3 is TGTGCCAGCAACAGAGTACCCTACAATGAGCAGTTCTTC. Its translation: CASNRVPYNEQFF. The chain recombines TRBV7-3 with TRBJ2-1; D is ambiguous. CDR1 and CDR2 from the germline V gene are SGHTA and FQGTGA. This CDR3 has 13 residues. V was pared by 7 bases and J by 2 bases, with 9 bases between.

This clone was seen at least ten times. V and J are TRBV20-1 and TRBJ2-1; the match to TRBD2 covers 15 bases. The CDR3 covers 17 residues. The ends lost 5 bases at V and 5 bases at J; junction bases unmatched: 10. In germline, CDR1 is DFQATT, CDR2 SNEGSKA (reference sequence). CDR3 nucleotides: TGCAGTGCTTCCCTCGGACTAGCGGGAGGGCCTCACAATGAGCAGTTCTTC. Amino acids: CSASLGLAGGPHNEQFF.

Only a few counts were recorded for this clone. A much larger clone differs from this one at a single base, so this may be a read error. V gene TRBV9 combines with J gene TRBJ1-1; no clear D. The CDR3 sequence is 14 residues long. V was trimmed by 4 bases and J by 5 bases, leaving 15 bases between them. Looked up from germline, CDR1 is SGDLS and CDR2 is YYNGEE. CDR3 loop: CASSPRPRVTEAFF. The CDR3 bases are TGTGCCAGCAGCCCCCGTCCGAGGGTAACTGAAGCTTTCTTT. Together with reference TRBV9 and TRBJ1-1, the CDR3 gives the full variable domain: DSGVTQTPKHLITATGQRVTLRCSPRSGDLSVYWYQQSLDQGLQFLIQYYNGEERAKGNILERFSAQQFPDLHSELNLSSLELGDSALYFCASSPRPRVTEAFFGQGTRLTVV.

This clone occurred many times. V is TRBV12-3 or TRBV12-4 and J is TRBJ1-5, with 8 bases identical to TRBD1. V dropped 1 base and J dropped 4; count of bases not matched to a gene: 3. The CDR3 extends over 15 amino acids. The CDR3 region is CASSLDGTGNQPQHF. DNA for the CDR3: TGTGCCAGCAGTTTAGACGGGACAGGAAATCAGCCCCAGCATTTT.

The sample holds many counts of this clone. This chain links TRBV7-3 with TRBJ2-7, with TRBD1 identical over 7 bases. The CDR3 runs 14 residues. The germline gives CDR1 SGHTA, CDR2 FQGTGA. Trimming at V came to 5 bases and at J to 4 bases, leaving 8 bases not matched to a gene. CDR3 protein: CASSTPGTVYEQYF. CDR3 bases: TGTGCCAGCAGCACACCCGGGACAGTATACGAGCAGTACTTC.

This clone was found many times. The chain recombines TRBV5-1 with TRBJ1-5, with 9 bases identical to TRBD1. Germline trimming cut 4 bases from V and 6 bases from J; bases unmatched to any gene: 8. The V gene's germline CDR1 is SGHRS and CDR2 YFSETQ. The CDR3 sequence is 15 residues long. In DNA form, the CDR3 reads TGCGCCAGCAGCCCCGGGACAGGGTTTACTCAGCCCCAGCATTTT. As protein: CASSPGTGFTQPQHF.